This T cell receptor beta chain was retrieved from a study of regulatory T cells in long-lasting Graves disease. General observations from the study: Preferential use of TRBV28, TRBJ1-2 and TRBJ2-5 was seen in persistent disease. The work looked only at peripheral blood and did not look at thyroid tissue.

Germline CDR1 is MNHEY and CDR2 is SVGEGT. The CDR3 has 14 amino acids. Trimming cost V 5 bases and J 1 base, with 12 bases left between them. Of note for this clonotype: Antigen unknown.

The time point was: persistent/refractory GD, antithyroid drugs over 5 years with positive TRAb. PBMC-extracted RNA yielded the TCR library. Library construction for TCR beta used iRepertoire HTBI primers and Arm-PCR of CDR3 regions. As originally analysed: The samples included approximately 60 TRBV and some 15 TRBJ segments. TCRdb called the multiplex PCR reads again in MiXCR, with one record for every CDR3 protein. These V and J calls rely on TCRdb rather than the paper's analysis. The sample yields about 290,000 distinct CDR3 sequences, 20% to 25% seen once. The sample consisted of peripheral blood mononuclear cells (PBMCs), taken when the disease was refractory, from a patient treated with antithyroid drugs. The chain joins TRBV6-2 or TRBV6-3 to TRBJ2-7, with D unresolved. The receptor's source is a female donor with Graves disease. CDR3 amino acids: CASSLDILSYEQYF. CDR3 DNA: TGTGCCAGCAGTCTAGACATCCTGTCCTACGAGCAGTACTTC.